What follows is one TCR beta chain and its context. No antigen is known for it. Germline loops: CDR1 LNHNV, CDR2 YYDKDF (reference sequence). The CDR3 contains 16 residues. Trimming removed 5 bases from V and 7 bases from J, with 22 bases in between. This specimen comes from a study of blood T cells in healthy people across ages. Study summary: Template switching retrieved approximately one barcoded beta molecule for each two T cells.

Study outcomes and limitations: Per million T cells, TCR beta diversity dropped roughly linearly as age increased. Donor CMV status was unknown, possibly confounding expanded clonotype changes.

The authors ran a second PCR of 7 to 11 cycles using a sample-barcoded 5' primer and a J-beta primer mix. TCRdb recomputed calls from the 5' RACE reads with MiXCR, one row per CDR3 protein. Seen here are fewer than 1.5 million distinct CDR3 sequences, around 42% observed once, and the top ten hold approximately 7.9%. Input material: blood. The J gene is TRBJ2-3, the V gene TRBV15; D may be TRBD1 or TRBD2 (6 bases each). This clonotype originated in a woman between 18 and 30 years old in good health. DNA of the CDR3: TGTGCCACCAGCGGAGGGGGGAGGACTGCCACGAATACGCAGTATTTT. Translation: CATSGGGRTATNTQYF.